What follows is one T cell receptor beta chain and its context. Its cognate antigen has yet to be identified. No base quality values were provided; no much bigger clone lies one nucleotide off. This sample was taken from a study of siplizumab effects on memory and regulatory T cells (dated by TCRdb to about 2019). General notes on the study: The effect of the anti-CD2 antibody siplizumab on alloreactive T-cell subsets was examined in allogeneic mixed lymphocyte reactions constructed from human PBMCs.

Preparation of the library involved the immunoSEQ multiplex PCR assay. About 9.9 x 10^4 TCR templates per sample were assayed by the deep sequencing platform. Genomic DNA extracted from sorted T cells was used for TCRbeta CDR3 sequencing. Per the authors' processing: The R programming language was used for clonal analysis of the TCRbeta CDR3 data. Alloreactive CD4+ and CD8+ clones were defined by comparing unstimulated samples with post-reaction CFSE-low samples. Regulatory or non-regulatory origin of alloreactive CD4+ clones was assigned by matching sequences to the sorted unstimulated Treg and non-Treg repertoires. This is the immuneACCESS table as TCRdb keeps it, with only in-frame sequences that have V and J called. A part of the clones is gone; compared with another copy, unresolved V genes explain less than half, and the rest is unexplained. Clone size and V and J calls were adopted from that table, with D and trimming inferred from the DNA. This sample is represented by some 100,000 clones; 75% to 95% of them were singletons. 2.6% of the sample is in the top ten clones.

Sorted unstimulated T cells and proliferating T cells recovered from mixed lymphocyte reactions were subjected to TCRbeta CDR3 sequencing. Fresh whole blood from approximately ten HLA-typed healthy donors was used to isolate PBMCs. The investigation overall reported the following: The cumulative frequency of alloreactive sequences that could be traced back to unstimulated CD4+ memory T cells was significantly reduced by siplizumab. No functional confirmation was obtained for the suppressive function of proliferating Tregs from siplizumab cultures. Compared with memory T cells, unstimulated naive T cells appeared more diverse, and naive cells seemed to make a substantial contribution to the alloresponse. A naive or memory phenotype could not be assigned to roughly 80-96% of proliferating CD4+ or CD8+ clones. Among mappable alloreactive CD4+ clones, the Treg-derived fraction averaged around 69% with siplizumab versus roughly 29% in control reactions. Because sequences at frequencies below about 10^-5 were poorly captured, only a minor fraction of alloreactive clones could be mapped back to unstimulated subsets.

Based on the germline V gene (reference sequence), the CDR1 and CDR2 sequences are SGHAT and FQDESV. There are 16 amino acids in the CDR3, from cysteine to phenylalanine inclusive. The DNA shown is the 48-base CDR3, in frame from base 1. V ends up 6 bases short and J 7 bases short, with an unmatched junction base count of 11. Sequencing input: CD4+ T cells sorted from blood. The TCR originated in a human donor in good health. Some clones in this sample may be carry-over from other donors' samples. This chain is built from TRBV11-1 and TRBJ2-2, with 10 bases in between that match TRBD2. The CDR3 loop reads CASRNLAGVEGGELFF. The DNA reads TGTGCCAGCAGGAATCTAGCGGGAGTTGAGGGCGGGGAGCTGTTTTTT.